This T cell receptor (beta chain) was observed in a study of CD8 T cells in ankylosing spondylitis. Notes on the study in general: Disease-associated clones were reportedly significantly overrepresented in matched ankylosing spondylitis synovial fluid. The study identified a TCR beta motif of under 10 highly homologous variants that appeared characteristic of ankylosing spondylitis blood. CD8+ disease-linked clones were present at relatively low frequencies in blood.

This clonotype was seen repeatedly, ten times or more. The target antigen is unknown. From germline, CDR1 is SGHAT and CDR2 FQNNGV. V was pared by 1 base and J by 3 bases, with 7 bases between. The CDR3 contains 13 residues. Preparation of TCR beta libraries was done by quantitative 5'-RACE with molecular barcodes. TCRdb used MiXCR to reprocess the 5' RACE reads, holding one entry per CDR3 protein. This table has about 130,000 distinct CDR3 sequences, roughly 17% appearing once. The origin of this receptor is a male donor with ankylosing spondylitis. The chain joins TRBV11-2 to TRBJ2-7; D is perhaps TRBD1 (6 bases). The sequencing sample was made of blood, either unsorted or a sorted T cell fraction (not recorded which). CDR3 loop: CASSLGTDYEQYF. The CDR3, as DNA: TGTGCCAGCAGCTTAGGGACAGACTACGAGCAGTACTTC. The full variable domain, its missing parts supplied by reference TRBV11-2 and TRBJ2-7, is EAGVAQSPRYKIIEKRQSVAFWCNPISGHATLYWYQQILGQGPKLLIQFQNNGVVDDSQLPKDRFSAERLKGVDSTLKIQPAKLEDSAVYLCASSLGTDYEQYFGPGTRLTVT.